This is a list of T cell receptor beta chains from one sample in a study of T cells in Graves' hyperthyroidism and ophthalmopathy. TCRdb independently ran MiXCR on the multiplex PCR reads; one entry per CDR3 protein. Of roughly 500,000 distinct CDR3 sequences listed, about 24% are singletons. The sample comprised blood. The receptor source for this set is a woman aged 25-40 years with Graves' ophthalmopathy. CDR3s include the opening cysteine and the closing phenylalanine or tryptophan. A D gene is named only where the DNA matches it firmly. The listing skips clone size in some rows; elsewhere it reads once, few, many or a size class.

d_call: TRBD1; clone_size: -; j_call: TRBJ2-2; v_call: TRBV6-2/TRBV6-3; cdr3_nt: TGTGCCAGCAGCCAGGACAGGGTTAGCGGGGAGCTGTTTTTT; cdr3_aa: CASSQDRVSGELFF
d_call: -; clone_size: -; j_call: TRBJ2-7; v_call: TRBV25-1; cdr3_nt: TGTGCCAGCAGTGCGGGAAACTCCTACGAGCAGTACTTC; cdr3_aa: CASSAGNSYEQYF
d_call: -; clone_size: many; j_call: TRBJ2-5; v_call: TRBV18; cdr3_nt: TGTGCCAGCTCACCACCTGCTAGGGCTGAGACCCAGTACTTC; cdr3_aa: CASSPPARAETQYF
d_call: -; clone_size: -; j_call: TRBJ1-5; v_call: TRBV12-3/TRBV12-4; cdr3_nt: TGTGCCAGCAGTTTGGGAGGATCAGGGGGCAATCAGCCCCAGCATTTT; cdr3_aa: CASSLGGSGGNQPQHF
d_call: -; clone_size: many; j_call: TRBJ1-1; v_call: TRBV6-1; cdr3_nt: TGTGCCAGCAATGGGAACACTGAAGCTTTCTTT; cdr3_aa: CASNGNTEAFF
d_call: -; clone_size: many; j_call: TRBJ1-1; v_call: TRBV6-2/TRBV6-3; cdr3_nt: TGTGCCAGCAGCTCCCCCGGGACGGTGAACACTGAAGCTTTCTTT; cdr3_aa: CASSSPGTVNTEAFF
d_call: -; clone_size: -; j_call: TRBJ1-1; v_call: TRBV25-1; cdr3_nt: TGTGCCAGCAGAAGGACTGTGGGAGGAAACACTGAAGCTTTCTTT; cdr3_aa: CASRRTVGGNTEAFF
d_call: -; clone_size: -; j_call: TRBJ1-1; v_call: TRBV12-3/TRBV12-4; cdr3_nt: TGTGCCAGCAGTTTATTTTTGCCAGCTTTCTTT; cdr3_aa: CASSLFLPAFF
d_call: -; clone_size: many; j_call: TRBJ1-5; v_call: TRBV24-1; cdr3_nt: TGTGCCACCAGTTTTTCGGGACCTAGACTTCGGCCCCAGCATTTT; cdr3_aa: CATSFSGPRLRPQHF
d_call: -; clone_size: -; j_call: TRBJ2-7; v_call: TRBV6-5; cdr3_nt: TGTGCCAGCATTAACCAACTACATTACGAGCAGTACTTC; cdr3_aa: CASINQLHYEQYF
d_call: TRBD1; clone_size: -; j_call: TRBJ1-1; v_call: TRBV28; cdr3_nt: TGTGCCAGCAGTTCTGTTTCAGGGGGACGGGTGGGCACTGAAGCTTTCTTT; cdr3_aa: CASSSVSGGRVGTEAFF
d_call: -; clone_size: many; j_call: TRBJ2-7; v_call: TRBV29-1; cdr3_nt: TGCAGCGTTGAAGTAGAGAGGGGCGCCTACGAGCAGTACTTC; cdr3_aa: CSVEVERGAYEQYF
d_call: TRBD1; clone_size: many; j_call: TRBJ1-2; v_call: TRBV4-3; cdr3_nt: TGCGCCAGCAGCCCCGAGACAGGGGCCGACTATGGCTACACCTTC; cdr3_aa: CASSPETGADYGYTF
d_call: -; clone_size: -; j_call: TRBJ1-3; v_call: TRBV2; cdr3_nt: TGTGCCAGCAGTGGAGTGGGAAACACCATATATTTT; cdr3_aa: CASSGVGNTIYF
d_call: -; clone_size: -; j_call: TRBJ2-2; v_call: TRBV18; cdr3_nt: TGTGCCAGCTCACCCTCGGTCGGCGGGGAGCTGTTTTTT; cdr3_aa: CASSPSVGGELFF
d_call: -; clone_size: many; j_call: TRBJ1-5; v_call: TRBV12-3/TRBV12-4; cdr3_nt: TGTGCCAGCAGTTCGAACAGGGAGCGTCAGCCCCAGCATTTT; cdr3_aa: CASSSNRERQPQHF
d_call: -; clone_size: -; j_call: TRBJ2-7; v_call: TRBV6-5; cdr3_nt: TGTGCCACCACTTACACCCCCTCCTACGAGCAGTACTTC; cdr3_aa: CATTYTPSYEQYF
d_call: -; clone_size: many; j_call: TRBJ2-5; v_call: TRBV27; cdr3_nt: TGTGCCAGCAGTTTATGGGCGGGGAGTCAAGAGACCCAGTACTTC; cdr3_aa: CASSLWAGSQETQYF
d_call: TRBD2; clone_size: few; j_call: TRBJ2-2; v_call: TRBV11-2; cdr3_nt: TGTGCCAGCAGCACTAGACTAGCGGGGGGGCTGATTAACGGGGAGCTGTTTTTT; cdr3_aa: CASSTRLAGGLINGELFF
d_call: TRBD2; clone_size: -; j_call: TRBJ2-7; v_call: TRBV28; cdr3_nt: TGTGCCAGCAGTTCCCCGGGGGAGACTAGCGGGACGTCCTACGAGCAGTACTTC; cdr3_aa: CASSSPGETSGTSYEQYF
d_call: -; clone_size: few; j_call: TRBJ1-1; v_call: TRBV19; cdr3_nt: TGTGCCAGTAGCAGGGGCACGGTCGACACTGAAGCTTTCTTT; cdr3_aa: CASSRGTVDTEAFF